Below, 3 T cell receptor beta chains from the same sample are listed, as sequenced in a study of PD-L1 blockade in urothelial cancer. Time point described: pretreatment peripheral blood. Clones were sequenced by immunoSEQ multiplex PCR, and TCRdb holds only the in-frame ones, with some missing. This table has approximately 94,000 clones, around 87% appearing once. The sample in question was PBMCs, obtained around atezolizumab (anti-PD-L1) treatment. The origin of the receptors is a man aged 60 to 69 with urothelial cancer.

This rearrangement joins TRBV9 to TRBJ2-5; TRBD2 matches at 10 bases. V was clipped by 0 bases and J by 2 bases; unmatched bases: 10. This CDR3 contains 18 residues. Germline V lookup: CDR1 SGDLS, CDR2 YYNGEE. The CDR3 nucleotides are TGTGCCAGCAGCGTAGCGCCTAGCGGGAGCTTAGGGCAAGAGACCCAGTACTTC. The encoded protein is CASSVAPSGSLGQETQYF. The full variable domain, with the rest looked up from reference TRBV9 and TRBJ2-5, is DSGVTQTPKHLITATGQRVTLRCSPRSGDLSVYWYQQSLDQGLQFLIQYYNGEERAKGNILERFSAQQFPDLHSELNLSSLELGDSALYFCASSVAPSGSLGQETQYFGPGTRLLVL.

This clone appeared a few times. V is TRBV29-1 and J is TRBJ1-1; D not resolved. The germline CDR1 and CDR2 sequences are SQVTM and ANQGSEA. CDR3 size: 10 residues. Trimming cost V 8 bases and J 4 bases, with 8 bases left between them. The CDR3 reads CSIVLTEAFF. DNA of the CDR3: TGCAGCATTGTCCTCACTGAAGCTTTCTTT.

The gene calls are TRBV28 and TRBJ1-1; tentative D call: TRBD1 (6 bases). The CDR3 contains 13 residues. V was shortened by 6 bases and J by 6 bases, with 14 bases between the two germline ends. From germline, CDR1 is MDHEN and CDR2 SYDVKM. The CDR3 DNA sequence: TGTGCCAGCAGGAGGGGAGGGGGGCCTGAAGCTTTCTTT. Translation gives CASRRGGGPEAFF.